A single sample is the source of the 26 T cell receptor beta chains below, sequenced in a study of blood T cell repertoires in COVID-19. Data came from immunoSEQ multiplex PCR; TCRdb stores just in-frame clones and leaves some out. The sample holds 200,000 to 300,000 clones, 80% to 90% seen once. The specimen was PBMCs or T cells enriched from blood (not recorded which). These receptor sequences come from a woman aged 30 to 39 who had recovered from COVID-19.

This rearrangement joins TRBV5-5 to TRBJ2-1; TRBD2 matches 11 bases. Germline V gene lookup returns CDR1 SGHKS and CDR2 YYEKEE (reference sequence). J was trimmed by 7 bases and V by 7 bases; bases with no gene match: 10. This CDR3 is built from 15 residues. Written as DNA, the CDR3 is TGTGCCAGCTCCATTATAGCGGGAGGGGGAAATGAGCAGTTCTTC. Translating it yields CASSIIAGGGNEQFF.

The J gene is TRBJ2-7, the V gene TRBV6-6; tentative D call: TRBD1 (6 bases). The ends were cut back, 6 bases at V and 3 bases at J, with 12 bases in the middle. The CDR3 has 13 amino acids. Germline values: CDR1 MNHNY, CDR2 SVGAGI (reference sequence). CDR3 loop: CASRTGQHYEQYF. The CDR3 nucleotides are TGTGCCAGCAGAACTGGACAGCACTACGAGCAGTACTTC.

CDR3: CASSFPAGQEYSGANVLTF. CDR3 coding DNA: TGTGCCAGCAGCTTTCCGGCGGGACAGGAGTACTCTGGGGCCAACGTCCTGACTTTC. The V call is TRBV7-2, the J call TRBJ2-6; 8 nucleotides match TRBD1. This CDR3 comprises 19 residues. Unmatched junction bases numbered 10, after V lost 3 bases and J lost 0 bases. The germline V gene encodes CDR1 SGHTA and CDR2 FQGNSA.

V gene TRBV24-1 combines with J gene TRBJ1-4, with 7 bases aligning to TRBD1. CDR1 is KGHDR, CDR2 SFDVKD, per germline. The CDR3 totals 13 residues. V was clipped by 4 bases and J by 13 bases; unmatched bases: 8. The CDR3 bases are TGTGCCACCAGTGACATCACGACAGGGAGACTGTTTTTT. Amino acid sequence: CATSDITTGRLFF.

This clone was found once. The chain is built from TRBV4-3 and TRBJ2-3; 9 positions match TRBD2. Trimming cost V 4 bases and J 6 bases; bases outside gene matches: 14. The CDR3 sequence is 17 residues long. From germline, CDR1 is LGHNA and CDR2 YSLEER. CDR3 in DNA: TGCGCCAGCAGCCGCCGTGCTTTAGCGGGAGAATCGGATACGCAGTATTTT. This gives the protein CASSRRALAGESDTQYF.

This clone was seen once. The chain is built from TRBV2 and TRBJ2-7, with D tentatively TRBD2 (6 bases). There are 15 residues in the CDR3. Looked up from germline, CDR1 is SNHLY and CDR2 is FYNNEI. The germline V and J ends were trimmed by 1 base and 7 bases, with 17 bases remaining between them. CDR3 sequence: CASSEGLAGPREQYF. The CDR3, as DNA: TGTGCCAGCAGTGAAGGACTCGCGGGGCCTCGTGAGCAGTACTTC.

V gene TRBV7-8 combines with J gene TRBJ2-1; a possible D gene is TRBD2 (6 bases). The CDR3 length is 20 residues. The germline CDR1 and CDR2 sequences are SGHVS and FQNEAQ. The V end was cut by 5 bases, the J end by 3 bases, with 29 bases between. The CDR3 bases are TGTGCCAGCAGCCCCGGGACTCCCCAATCCCACCTCTACAACTACAATGAGCAGTTCTTC. This gives the protein CASSPGTPQSHLYNYNEQFF.

The J gene is TRBJ2-2, the V gene TRBV9; TRBD2 aligns across 15 bases. Unmatched junction bases numbered 12, after V lost 4 bases and J lost 2 bases. Germline V gene sequence: CDR1 SGDLS, CDR2 YYNGEE. The CDR3 spans 20 residues. In nucleotides, the CDR3 is TGTGCCAGCAGCTTTCACGGGACTAGCGGGAGGATCACTAACACCGGGGAGCTGTTTTTT. Translation gives CASSFHGTSGRITNTGELFF. The variable domain in full, with the rest retrieved from reference TRBV9 and TRBJ2-2, is DSGVTQTPKHLITATGQRVTLRCSPRSGDLSVYWYQQSLDQGLQFLIQYYNGEERAKGNILERFSAQQFPDLHSELNLSSLELGDSALYFCASSFHGTSGRITNTGELFFGEGSRLTVL.

V usage is TRBV19 and J usage is TRBJ1-5; the D gene is possibly TRBD1 (5 bases). In germline, CDR1 is LNHDA, CDR2 SQIVND (reference sequence). The CDR3 totals 16 residues. Between the trimmed V and J ends, which lost 7 bases and 2 bases, there was a span of 18 bases. The CDR3 DNA follows: TGTGCCAGTACCAGACCCGGGAGGGGTGGCAATCAGCCCCAGCATTTT. Translating gives CASTRPGRGGNQPQHF.

V gene TRBV7-9 combines with J gene TRBJ1-2; 9 bases are shared with TRBD1. The V and J ends lost 2 bases and 7 bases, in that order; junction bases with no gene match: 8. Germline CDR1 SEHNR, CDR2 FQNEAQ (reference sequence). The CDR3 is 15 residues long. The CDR3 coding sequence is TGTGCCAGCAGCTTAACAGGGGGCTCGAGCCCTGGCTACACCTTC. The encoded protein is CASSLTGGSSPGYTF.

The chain couples TRBV9 to TRBJ2-7; 9 positions match TRBD2. CDR1 and CDR2 (germline): SGDLS, YYNGEE. This CDR3 contains 15 residues. The ends lost 0 bases at V and 2 bases at J; junction bases unmatched: 3. For the CDR3, the DNA is TGTGCCAGCAGCGTAGGGGCTAGCGGGACCTACGAGCAGTACTTC. Amino acids: CASSVGASGTYEQYF.

As DNA, the CDR3 is TGTGCCACCAGTGAGGCCGACAGGGAATGGACTGGCTACACCTTC. Residues: CATSEADREWTGYTF. The V call is TRBV24-1, the J call TRBJ1-2; 7 nucleotides align to TRBD1. CDR1 KGHDR and CDR2 SFDVKD come from the germline V gene. Losses at the gene ends were 4 bases for V and 7 bases for J; bases not matched to a gene: 11. The CDR3 covers 15 residues.

This chain joins TRBV6-5 and TRBJ2-7; 7 nucleotides match TRBD1. The CDR3 has 13 residues. J gave up 7 bases and V 2 bases, and 5 bases lay outside the gene matches. Germline values: CDR1 MNHEY, CDR2 SVGAGI. The CDR3 loop is CASSYRDRREQYF. CDR3 nucleotide sequence: TGTGCCAGCAGTTACCGGGACAGACGGGAGCAGTACTTC.

The genes are TRBV19 and TRBJ1-1; the match to TRBD1 covers 9 bases. Germline V gives CDR1 LNHDA, CDR2 SQIVND (reference sequence). The CDR3 contains 14 residues. Germline trimming cut 4 bases from V and 6 bases from J; bases unmatched to any gene: 6. CDR3 residues: CASSTGQGFSEAFF. Written as DNA, the CDR3 is TGTGCCAGTAGTACCGGACAGGGGTTTTCTGAAGCTTTCTTT.

The chain is built from TRBV30 and TRBJ1-4; 8 nucleotides line up with TRBD1. Germline CDR1 GTSNPN, CDR2 SVGIG (reference sequence). The V and J ends lost 3 bases and 7 bases, in that order; junction bases with no gene match: 7. This CDR3 contains 14 residues. The CDR3 is CAWSFQGAGEKLFF. The CDR3 nucleotides read TGTGCCTGGAGCTTTCAGGGGGCGGGTGAAAAACTGTTTTTT.

V usage is TRBV5-1 and J usage is TRBJ1-2; 7 bases align to TRBD1. The V and J ends lost 3 bases and 3 bases, in that order; junction bases with no gene match: 8. The germline V gene encodes CDR1 SGHRS and CDR2 YFSETQ. CDR3 length: 15 residues. The CDR3 reads CASSSGQPKDYGYTF. DNA of the CDR3: TGCGCCAGCAGCTCGGGACAGCCGAAGGACTATGGCTACACCTTC.

J is TRBJ1-2 and V is TRBV27, with 9 bases identical to TRBD1. V was pared by 2 bases and J by 7 bases, with 8 bases of the junction left unmatched. The V gene's germline CDR1 is MNHEY and CDR2 SMNVEV (reference sequence). This CDR3 has 15 residues. Here the CDR3 DNA reads TGTGCCAGCAGTTTAAGCCCCGGGACAGGGAGTGGCTACACCTTC. Protein product: CASSLSPGTGSGYTF.

The gene calls are TRBV30 and TRBJ2-7, with 8 bases identical to TRBD1. V lost 7 bases, J lost 5 bases, and 7 bases stayed unmatched. This CDR3 is 12 amino acids long. Germline lookup yields CDR1 GTSNPN and CDR2 SVGIG (reference sequence). The CDR3 here is CASVDRGHEQYF. The CDR3 bases are TGTGCCTCGGTCGACAGGGGCCACGAGCAGTACTTC.

The chain links TRBV28 to TRBJ1-2, with TRBD1 identical over 9 bases. V shed 8 bases and J 7 bases; nucleotides not matched to a gene: 11. The germline gives CDR1 MDHEN, CDR2 SYDVKM. This CDR3 region has 14 residues. For the CDR3, the DNA is TGTGCCAGCTTTCCGGGACAGGGTTCTCGTGGCTACACCTTC. Translation gives CASFPGQGSRGYTF.

V is TRBV7-2 and J is TRBJ1-1; TRBD1 matches 7 bases. The V gene end was trimmed by 5 bases and the J gene end by 3 bases; junction bases not matched to a gene: 6. CDR1 SGHTA and CDR2 FQGNSA come from the germline V gene. The CDR3 covers 14 residues. The CDR3: CASSRRQGYTEAFF. The CDR3 coding sequence is TGTGCCAGCAGCCGCCGACAGGGATACACTGAAGCTTTCTTT.

This clone appeared a single time. The same CDR3 also results from other DNA sequences found in this sample. V is TRBV18 and J is TRBJ1-1; D possibly corresponds to TRBD1 (6 bases). The CDR3 is 13 amino acids. The germline V gene encodes CDR1 KGHSH and CDR2 LQKENI. The V end was cut by 6 bases, the J end by 4 bases, with 12 bases between. The CDR3 is CASSLTGSTEAFF. In nucleotides, the CDR3 is TGTGCCAGCTCTTTAACAGGGAGCACTGAAGCTTTCTTT.

The rearrangement joins TRBV28 to TRBJ1-2, with 11 bases aligning to TRBD1. The CDR3 is made up of 15 amino acids. CDR1 MDHEN and CDR2 SYDVKM come from the germline V gene. The trim removed 6 bases at V and 6 bases at J, leaving 9 bases unmatched. CDR3 region: CASSSGTGGWNGYTF. The DNA for the CDR3 is TGTGCCAGCAGCTCCGGGACAGGGGGTTGGAATGGCTACACCTTC.

V gene TRBV2 combines with J gene TRBJ2-2; the D gene is possibly TRBD2 (5 bases). The germline gives CDR1 SNHLY, CDR2 FYNNEI. The CDR3 spans 14 residues. With 8 bases removed from V and 2 bases from J, the gap between germline ends came to 12 bases. CDR3 DNA: TGTGCCAGCGCCCCCCGGACTAACACCGGGGAGCTGTTTTTT. Its protein is CASAPRTNTGELFF.

V and J are TRBV5-5 and TRBJ1-5, with D uncertain. V shed 2 bases and J shed 2 bases, with 8 bases lying between them. The CDR3 loop spans 14 amino acids. From germline, CDR1 is SGHKS and CDR2 YYEKEE (reference sequence). The CDR3 DNA reads as TGTGCCAGCAGCTTACGAGTTGGCAATCAGCCCCAGCATTTT. Amino acids: CASSLRVGNQPQHF.

The rearrangement links TRBV7-8 to TRBJ1-1; D gene ambiguous. V lost 5 bases and J 5 bases, leaving 15 bases between the germline ends. CDR1 and CDR2 from the germline V gene are SGHVS and FQNEAQ. The CDR3 spans 14 residues. CDR3 amino acids: CASSPTVGRTEAFF. The CDR3 bases are TGTGCCAGCAGCCCCACCGTTGGTCGGACTGAAGCTTTCTTT.

The chain has TRBV7-9 and TRBJ2-1; 14 bases fit TRBD2. This CDR3 comprises 17 residues. CDR1 and CDR2 from the germline V gene are SEHNR and FQNEAQ (reference sequence). Trimming cost V 4 bases and J 1 base; bases outside gene matches: 3. CDR3 residues: CASSWGLAGESYNEQFF. In DNA, the CDR3 is TGTGCCAGCAGCTGGGGACTAGCGGGAGAGTCCTACAATGAGCAGTTCTTC.